This entry features one T cell receptor (beta chain) sequence. The CDR3 is made up of 17 amino acids. Trimming removed 4 bases at V and 0 bases at J, with 15 bases between. Germline values: CDR1 KGHDR, CDR2 SFDVKD. Data came from immunoSEQ multiplex PCR; TCRdb stores just in-frame clones and leaves some out. The sample shows about 160,000 clones, approximately 90% of them seen only once. These data originate in a study of T cell responses to AZD1222 COVID-19 vaccine. V and J are TRBV24-1 and TRBJ2-1; D gene uncertain. The receptor comes from an adult in good health. Sample: peripheral blood, taken on day 0 of AZD1222 vaccination. CDR3 region: CATSDSPLISSYNEQFF. Written as DNA, the CDR3 is TGTGCCACCAGTGACTCCCCATTAATTAGCTCCTACAATGAGCAGTTCTTC.